A few counts support the clone carrying this T cell receptor beta chain. Its matching antigen is unknown. This sample is drawn from a study of response to subunit inactivated influenza vaccine. Findings of the study overall: Authors suggested seasonal influenza vaccinations each recruit few new T cells.

TCRdb itself ran the RT-PCR reads through MiXCR, one entry per CDR3 protein. Here the sample spans around 480,000 distinct CDR3 sequences, 9.5% to 12% being singletons. The CDR3 loop spans 14 amino acids. J gave up 3 bases and V 6 bases, and 7 bases lay outside the gene matches. Per the germline V gene, CDR1 is MDHEN and CDR2 is SYDVKM. This sequence originates from a man over 45 who received an inactivated influenza vaccine. V and J are TRBV28 and TRBJ2-7, with 8 bases matching TRBD1. Source: PBMCs from blood, taken more than 35 days after vaccination. In DNA, the CDR3 is TGTGCCAGCAGGGTAACCGGACAGGGCTACGAGCAGTACTTC. Amino acids: CASRVTGQGYEQYF.